This TCR beta chain comes out of a study of blood T cell repertoires in COVID-19 (dated by TCRdb to about 2020). At the level of the whole study: Collaborator samples came from the United States, Italy and Spain and covered acute and convalescent phases of COVID-19. The prospective study material was composed of cDNA or gDNA derived from T cells, B-cell-depleted T cells, or PBMCs. Deeply sampled blood TCRbeta repertoires from subjects exposed to, actively infected with, or recovered from COVID-19 were included in the dataset. A freely available public database, intended as a resource for researchers studying the immune response to SARS-CoV-2, is where the repertoires were released. Samples were obtained from the ongoing ImmuneRACE study (first 160 participants) and from roughly 1,300 subjects provided by 6 global collaborators. A de-identified subject ID, COVID-19 status, age in years and sex were almost always included in the sample metadata. Where HLA class I and class II types were available, the types were taken from metadata supplied by the sample provider, not from assay-based typing. Broader findings and caveats from the paper: The amount of clinical and demographic metadata varied by source and participant and was provided uncurated.

Looking up the germline V gene yields CDR1 SGHRS and CDR2 YFSETQ. Reading from cysteine to phenylalanine, the CDR3 counts 19 amino acids. Only the CDR3 portion is preserved as DNA: 57 bases, with reading frame beginning at the first base. From V the trimming removes 5 bases and from J it removes 5 bases, while the gene matches leave 23 bases of the junction unaccounted for. Whole blood was collected in K2EDTA tubes by collaborating institutions according to the institutions' own protocols. For TCRbeta analysis, collaborator samples were shipped as frozen whole blood, as isolated PBMCs, or as DNA extracted from either sample type. TCRbeta CDR3 regions were amplified from genomic DNA by means of the immunoSEQ Assay, a bias-controlled multiplex PCR. The paper's data handling went like this. The number of nucleated cells in each sample was estimated from the amplification of reference gene primers within the assay. To quantify the absolute abundance of each unique TCRbeta CDR3 rearrangement, sequence reads were collapsed and filtered. For each sample, productive Simpson clonality was calculated as the square root of Simpson's diversity index across productive rearrangements. The clones in this table, taken by TCRdb from immuneACCESS, are in-frame only. Not every clone is retained; where verified, under half of the shortfall comes from an unresolved V gene, and the cause of the rest is unknown. D and trimming come from the DNA, and the V and J calls and clone size come from that table. Across this sample there are some 150,000 clones, with around 80% seen only once. The ten top clones hold around 4% of the sample.

This clone has a handful of counts. What antigen it recognizes has not been identified. No base quality values were provided; no much bigger clone lies one nucleotide off. Sequencing input: peripheral blood. The chain joins TRBV5-1 to TRBJ1-2, and 8 junction bases match TRBD1. The receptor's source is a man aged 55 to 70 with acute or convalescent COVID-19. The DNA is TGCGCCAGCAGACGACCCGGGACAGGTTTCGGGAACGGGTTGTATGGCTACACCTTC. It translates to CASRRPGTGFGNGLYGYTF.